What follows describes a single T cell receptor beta chain. This entry is derived from a study of blood T cell repertoires in COVID-19. Study-level information: Some COVID-19 samples were acute and others convalescent; all came from the United States, Italy and Spain.

Original methodology: Reference gene primer amplification gave nucleated cell count estimates. Libraries were prepared by immunoSEQ multiplex PCR; TCRdb keeps only in-frame clonotypes and omits some of them. V and J calls and clone size come straight from that table; D and trimming were deduced from the DNA. Of 250,000 to 300,000 clones in the sample, 75% to 90% are singletons; the top ten hold 4.6%. This receptor was obtained from a man aged 55-75 years who had recovered from COVID-19. Sequencing input: peripheral blood.

The CDR3 loop reads CASSQSLGREKLFF. The CDR3, as DNA: TGTGCCAGCAGCCAATCGTTGGGGAGGGAAAAACTGTTTTTT. The chain carries TRBV16 and TRBJ1-4, with unresolved D. V was shortened by 0 bases and J by 8 bases, with 10 bases between the two germline ends. Germline V lookup: CDR1 KGHSY, CDR2 FQNENV. This CDR3 contains 14 residues.